This T cell receptor (beta chain) emerged from a study of T cells in Graves' hyperthyroidism and ophthalmopathy. Diagnoses were established using clinical symptoms, serum thyroxine and TRAb, thyroid ultrasound and orbital computed tomography. This CDR3 contains 16 residues. Trimming at V came to 4 bases and at J to 8 bases, leaving 15 bases not matched to a gene. Germline loops: CDR1 SEHNR, CDR2 FQNEAQ (reference sequence). Overall study results and limits: In the blood, most expanded thyroid clonotypes above 0.001 appeared as well.

Using RNA transcripts as the source, TCR beta CDR3 regions were amplified. The HTBI set primed first-round TCR CDR3 RT-PCR. TCRdb ran MiXCR on the multiplex PCR reads and lists one entry per CDR3 protein. The table has 370,000 or so distinct CDR3 sequences, roughly 14% seen once. About this clonotype itself: Its matching antigen is unknown.

The genes are TRBV7-9 and TRBJ2-3; 7 bases fit TRBD1. This TCR came from a man aged 30-40 years with Graves' hyperthyroidism that later progressed to Graves' ophthalmopathy. The material sequenced was blood. The CDR3 spells CASSSRDSFSHITQYF. The CDR3 DNA is TGTGCCAGCAGCTCCCGGGACAGCTTTTCCCACATTACGCAGTATTTT. The full variable domain, its missing parts supplied by reference TRBV7-9 and TRBJ2-3, is DTGVSQNPRHKITKRGQNVTFRCDPISEHNRLYWYRQTLGQGPEFLTYFQNEAQLEKSRLLSDRFSAERPKGSFSTLEIQRTEQGDSAMYLCASSSRDSFSHITQYFGPGTRLTVL.